Included here is one T cell receptor beta chain sequence, with context. Its target is not known. Trimming took 3 bases from V and 6 from J; bases not matched to a gene: 7. The CDR3 spans 15 residues. CDR1 is MDHEN and CDR2 is SYDVKM in the germline V gene. TCRB transcripts that were expressed got sequenced, as all of the isolated RNA had been reverse transcribed. Naive, central memory and regulatory T cell samples yielded a few million reads on average. Data came from immunoSEQ multiplex PCR; TCRdb stores just in-frame clones and leaves some out. The table records around 300,000 clones, 11% of them present only once. A sort by CD45RO/CCR7/CD25/CD127/CD95/CD27 yielded CD4+ naive, central memory, regulatory and stem cell-like memory cells. This sample was included in a study of beta chain features in type 1 diabetes. Study-level points and caveats: Unsettled here was the matter of whether HLA type influences TCRB rearrangement. Relative to healthy donors, patients appeared to have naive, central memory and Treg TCRB repertoires that were more similar.

The chain carries TRBV28 and TRBJ2-7; TRBD1 matches 11 bases. Input material: naive CD4+ T cells from blood. The receptor comes from a woman in her twenties or thirties in good health. The CDR3 DNA reads as TGTGCCAGCAGTTTTCATGGGACAGGGGGGGGCGAGCAGTACTTC. Its translation: CASSFHGTGGGEQYF.